Sequencing of this T cell receptor (beta chain) was carried out in a study of OX40 agonist ivuxolimab in advanced cancers. Study overall: Across the patients, intravenous ivuxolimab was delivered every 2 weeks at 0.01 to 10 mg/kg. Patients in dose escalation had liver, melanoma, kidney or head and neck cancers.

The CDR3 runs to 14 residues. After removal of 2 bases from V and 2 bases from J, the junction contained 2 bases not matched to a gene. Germline loops: CDR1 SGHAT, CDR2 FQNNGV. Clones were sequenced by immunoSEQ multiplex PCR, and TCRdb holds only the in-frame ones, with some missing. The table shows over 80,000 clones, with 70% to 90% occurring only once. This TCR derives from an adult with an advanced solid tumor such as melanoma, head and neck, liver or kidney cancer. The genes are TRBV11-2 and TRBJ2-7; 8 bases map to TRBD1. Here the sequenced sample was CD4+ or CD8+ T cells sorted from blood, taken in a trial of the OX40 agonist ivuxolimab. The chain's CDR3 is CASSLPQGAYEQYF. The CDR3 DNA reads as TGTGCCAGCAGCTTACCACAGGGGGCCTACGAGCAGTACTTC.